This T cell receptor (beta chain) was found in a study of molecular identifiers for immune sequencing clone quantification. TCRdb recomputed calls from the PCR reads with MiXCR, one row per CDR3 protein. This table has some 100,000 distinct CDR3 sequences, roughly 38% appearing once. Note on this clonotype: Its antigen remains unknown. A read error may account for a junction end that differs from germline.

Study-wide findings and caveats: Clones that had above 20 RNA copies took up over 99% of effector molecules but under 1% in naive cells. Molecules of identical TCR sharing a barcode could underestimate highly expanded clone sizes.

Sorting selected naive CD8 T cells with a CD8+CD4-CCR7+CD45RA+ phenotype. The sample taken for sequencing was naive CD8+ T cells from blood, with Jurkat cell RNA spiked in. This sample's subset: FACS-sorted CD8+CD4-CCR7+CD45RA+ naive T cells. The receptor comes from a human donor in good health. Some libraries in this study had Jurkat cell RNA spiked in.

CDR3 DNA: TGTGCTAGTGGTTTAGCGGGAGAGGGGTACACAGATACGCTGTATTTT. Translation: CASGLAGEGYTDTLYF. The gene calls are TRBV12-5 and TRBJ2-3, with TRBD2 identical over 8 bases. The germline V gene encodes CDR1 LGHNT and CDR2 FRNRAP. The CDR3 consists of 16 residues. The whole variable domain, filled in from reference TRBV12-5 and TRBJ2-3, reads DARVTQTPRHKVTEMGQEVTMRCQPILGHNTVFWYRQTMMQGLELLAYFRNRAPLDDSGMPKDRFSAEMPDATLATLKIQPSEPRDSAVYFCASGLAGEGYTDTLYFGPGTRLTVL.